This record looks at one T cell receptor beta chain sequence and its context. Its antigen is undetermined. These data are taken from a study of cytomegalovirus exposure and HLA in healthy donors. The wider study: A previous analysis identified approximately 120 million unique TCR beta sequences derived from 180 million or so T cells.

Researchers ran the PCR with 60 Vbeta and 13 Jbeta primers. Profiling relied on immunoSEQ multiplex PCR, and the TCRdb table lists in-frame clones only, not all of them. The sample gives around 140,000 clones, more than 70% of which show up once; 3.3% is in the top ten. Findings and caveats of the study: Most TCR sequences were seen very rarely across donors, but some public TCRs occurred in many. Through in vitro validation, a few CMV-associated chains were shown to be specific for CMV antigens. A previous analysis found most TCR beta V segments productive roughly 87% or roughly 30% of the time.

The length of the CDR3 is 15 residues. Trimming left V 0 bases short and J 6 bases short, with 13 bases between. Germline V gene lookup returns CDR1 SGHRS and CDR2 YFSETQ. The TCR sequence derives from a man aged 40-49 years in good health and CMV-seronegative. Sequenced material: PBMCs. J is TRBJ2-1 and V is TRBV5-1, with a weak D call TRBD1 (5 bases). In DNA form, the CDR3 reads TGCGCCAGCAGCTTGGCGCAACAGGTTCCCAATGAGCAGTTCTTC. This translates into CASSLAQQVPNEQFF.